These 18 T cell receptor beta chains originate from one sample sequenced in a study of T cells in Graves' hyperthyroidism and ophthalmopathy. What was amplified from RNA transcripts were TCR beta CDR3 regions. First-round RT-PCR of the TCR CDR3 relied on the HTBI primer set. One entry per CDR3 protein, called by TCRdb with MiXCR from the multiplex PCR reads. The sample lists over 250,000 distinct CDR3 sequences, 25% occurring once. The sample consisted of blood. The origin of the receptors is a man aged 40-55 years with Graves' hyperthyroidism that later progressed to Graves' ophthalmopathy.

The gene calls are TRBV6-2 or TRBV6-3 and TRBJ1-5; TRBD1 matches 9 bases. The CDR3 runs 18 residues. V dropped 8 bases and J dropped 0; count of bases not matched to a gene: 14. Germline lookup yields CDR1 MNHEY and CDR2 SVGEGT. CDR3 nucleotides: TGTGCCAGCGCTACCTGGGACAGGGCAGATTATAGCAATCAGCCCCAGCATTTT. Amino acids: CASATWDRADYSNQPQHF.

The chain employs TRBV28 and TRBJ1-5, with unresolved D. Germline V CDR1 and CDR2: MDHEN, SYDVKM. This CDR3 has 14 residues. Deletions cut 5 bases from V and 7 bases from J, with 15 bases between. The CDR3 DNA sequence: TGTGCCAGCAGTGTGGGCCGAGGAGGACAGCCCCAGCATTTT. Translating gives CASSVGRGGQPQHF.

This clonotype has at least ten counts. V and J are TRBV12-3 or TRBV12-4 and TRBJ1-1, with 8 bases lining up with TRBD1. The CDR3 spans 14 residues. V lost 0 bases to trimming and J lost 5 bases; unmatched junction nucleotides: 2. CDR3 DNA sequence: TGTGCCAGCAGTTTAGCGAACAGGGGGACTGAAGCTTTCTTT. Translating gives CASSLANRGTEAFF.

This clonotype was recorded at least ten times. This CDR3 reads CASSRGLWTNDYNEQFF. Here the CDR3 DNA reads TGTGCCAGCAGCCGAGGACTCTGGACTAACGACTACAATGAGCAGTTCTTC. V gene TRBV6-5 combines with J gene TRBJ2-1; TRBD2 might be the D (6 bases). The CDR3 has 17 residues. Looked up from germline, CDR1 is MNHEY and CDR2 is SVGAGI. Trimming removed 6 bases at V and 3 bases at J, with 21 bases between.

This clonotype has ten or more counts. The gene calls are TRBV11-2 and TRBJ2-2; 8 nucleotides agree with TRBD1. The CDR3 extends over 18 amino acids. V was pared by 5 bases and J by 7 bases, with 18 bases of the junction left unmatched. Per germline, CDR1 SGHAT and CDR2 FQNNGV. CDR3 region: CASSQRPGAGGSHGELFF. CDR3 DNA sequence: TGTGCCAGCAGCCAACGACCCGGGGCAGGGGGCTCACACGGGGAGCTGTTTTTT.

This clonotype was observed many times. The chain joins TRBV19 to TRBJ2-5; 7 nucleotides line up with TRBD1. V shed 7 bases and J 4 bases; nucleotides not matched to a gene: 6. CDR3 length: 13 residues. Per germline, CDR1 LNHDA and CDR2 SQIVND (reference sequence). In DNA, the CDR3 is TGTGCCAGTACATCGGACAGGAGAGAGACCCAGTACTTC. This translates into CASTSDRRETQYF.

This rearrangement joins TRBV2 to TRBJ2-3; 12 bases are shared with TRBD2. Germline-derived CDR1 and CDR2 are SNHLY and FYNNEI. The length of the CDR3 is 16 residues. Germline trimming cut 6 bases from V and 5 bases from J; bases unmatched to any gene: 9. The CDR3 region is CASSAGLAGLKDTQYF. The CDR3 nucleotides read TGTGCCAGCAGCGCAGGACTAGCGGGGTTGAAAGATACGCAGTATTTT.

This clonotype was detected only a few times. The chain links TRBV6-1 to TRBJ1-2, with D possibly TRBD1 on 6 matching bases. Germline values: CDR1 MNHNS, CDR2 SASEGT. The V end lost 11 bases, the J end lost 3 bases, and 16 bases lay between the germline ends. The length of the CDR3 is 13 residues. The CDR3 DNA follows: TGTGCCGCTACTAGGGGGGTGTACTATGGCTACACCTTC. Protein sequence: CAATRGVYYGYTF.

This clonotype was seen ten or more times. The rearrangement links TRBV4-1 to TRBJ2-7; the D gene is possibly TRBD2 (7 bases). V gave up 0 bases and J gave up 2 bases, with 14 bases separating them. Germline values: CDR1 MGHRA, CDR2 YSYEKL. CDR3 length equals 16 residues. CDR3 region: CASSQDRGGATYEQYF. The CDR3 region has the DNA TGCGCCAGCAGCCAAGACCGTGGGGGGGCGACCTACGAGCAGTACTTC.

This clonotype was recorded at least ten times. The chain employs TRBV30 and TRBJ2-5; 8 positions agree with TRBD2. Germline V lookup: CDR1 GTSNPN, CDR2 SVGIG (reference sequence). With 4 bases clipped from V and 5 bases from J, the junction kept 12 bases outside the gene matches. The CDR3 loop spans 15 amino acids. The CDR3 region is CAWKSSGKLLETQYF. DNA for the CDR3: TGTGCCTGGAAGAGTAGCGGGAAGCTGCTGGAGACCCAGTACTTC.

This clonotype was recorded at least ten times. The V gene is TRBV24-1, the J gene TRBJ2-7; D gene unclear. Per germline, CDR1 KGHDR and CDR2 SFDVKD. The CDR3 covers 11 residues. The CDR3 sequence: CARGAPGEQYF. The CDR3 DNA reads as TGTGCAAGAGGAGCACCAGGCGAGCAGTACTTC.

This clonotype was picked up many times. This chain joins TRBV7-8 and TRBJ2-7; weak D call: TRBD1 (5 bases). The CDR3 is made up of 14 amino acids. The germline CDR1 and CDR2 sequences are SGHVS and FQNEAQ. V lost 7 bases and J 2 bases, leaving 15 bases between the germline ends. CDR3 in amino acids: CASNSRQWTYEQYF. The CDR3 region has the DNA TGTGCCAGCAACTCCAGACAGTGGACCTACGAGCAGTACTTC.

The chain carries TRBV19 and TRBJ1-1, with D maybe TRBD1 (5 bases). This CDR3 region has 17 residues. Germline V gives CDR1 LNHDA, CDR2 SQIVND (reference sequence). V lost 3 bases and J lost 3, with 20 bases in between. The CDR3 sequence is CASSIRAGNMVDTEAFF. In DNA, the CDR3 is TGTGCCAGTAGTATCCGCGCAGGGAATATGGTTGACACTGAAGCTTTCTTT.

In its sample, this clonotype was seen many times. The J gene is TRBJ2-7, the V gene TRBV27; possible D gene TRBD2, 5 bases. V lost 4 bases and J 6 bases, leaving 10 bases between the germline ends. Germline V gives CDR1 MNHEY, CDR2 SMNVEV (reference sequence). The CDR3 is made up of 12 amino acids. The DNA for the CDR3 is TGTGCCAGCAGTTCCGAGGGTGCCGAGCAGTACTTC. Protein sequence: CASSSEGAEQYF.

This clonotype was seen many times. This chain joins TRBV4-1 and TRBJ2-5; D is undetermined. The germline V gene has CDR1 MGHRA and CDR2 YSYEKL. V gave up 1 base and J gave up 5 bases, with 11 bases separating them. The CDR3 consists of 14 residues. CDR3 loop: CASSQAIGWETQYF. In nucleotides, the CDR3 is TGCGCCAGCAGCCAAGCGATAGGGTGGGAGACCCAGTACTTC.

This clonotype appeared many times. The V and J genes are TRBV6-1 and TRBJ2-7; D is uncertain. Germline CDR1 and CDR2: MNHNS and SASEGT. Trimming took off 7 bases at V and 5 bases at J, with 12 bases between the two ends. The CDR3 has 12 residues. CDR3 loop: CASTKVQDEQYF. Here the CDR3 DNA reads TGTGCCAGCACCAAGGTTCAGGACGAGCAGTACTTC.

The sample holds many counts of this clonotype. This sequence joins TRBV20-1 and TRBJ2-5; 12 nucleotides line up with TRBD2. V trimming: 3 bases; J trimming: 3 bases; junction bases outside the gene matches: 5. The CDR3 length is 15 residues. The germline V gene has CDR1 DFQATT and CDR2 SNEGSKA (reference sequence). CDR3 sequence: CSASVRTSGKETQYF. The CDR3 DNA follows: TGCAGTGCTAGCGTAAGGACTAGCGGGAAAGAGACCCAGTACTTC.

The table lists this clonotype with many counts. Mismatch with germline at one junction end may stem from a read error. V and J are TRBV11-2 and TRBJ2-7; possible D gene TRBD1, 5 bases. Looked up from germline, CDR1 is SGHAT and CDR2 is FQNNGV. This CDR3 spans 13 amino acids. The CDR3 DNA reads TGTGCCAGCGGGATAGACAGTCCCTACGGGCAGTACTTC. Its protein is CASGIDSPYGQYF.